Sequencing of this TCR beta chain was carried out in a study of cytomegalovirus exposure and HLA in healthy donors. Study-level findings and limits: The classifier reportedly diagnosed cytomegalovirus status with high sensitivity and specificity. Per published accounts, TCR beta sequences correctly predicted the HLA-A and HLA-B alleles of most subjects. The authors listed about 170 TCR beta chains as cytomegalovirus-associated.

CDR1 is MGHRA, CDR2 YSYEKL, per germline. CDR3 length equals 14 residues. Trimming left V 2 bases short and J 3 bases short, with 11 bases between. Remarks on this clone: Its specificity is unknown.

The study ran its PCR with 60 Vbeta and 13 Jbeta primers. TCRdb's table, derived via immunoSEQ multiplex PCR, lists solely in-frame clones and lacks some. The sample includes 100,000 to 150,000 clones, about 80% of them seen just once. The sequencing input was PBMCs. This receptor was obtained from a man aged 25-45 years in good health and CMV-seropositive. V is TRBV4-1 and J is TRBJ2-7; weak D call: TRBD1 (5 bases). DNA for the CDR3: TGCGCCAGCAGCCAACTAGACAGAGACTACGAGCAGTACTTC. Amino acid sequence: CASSQLDRDYEQYF.